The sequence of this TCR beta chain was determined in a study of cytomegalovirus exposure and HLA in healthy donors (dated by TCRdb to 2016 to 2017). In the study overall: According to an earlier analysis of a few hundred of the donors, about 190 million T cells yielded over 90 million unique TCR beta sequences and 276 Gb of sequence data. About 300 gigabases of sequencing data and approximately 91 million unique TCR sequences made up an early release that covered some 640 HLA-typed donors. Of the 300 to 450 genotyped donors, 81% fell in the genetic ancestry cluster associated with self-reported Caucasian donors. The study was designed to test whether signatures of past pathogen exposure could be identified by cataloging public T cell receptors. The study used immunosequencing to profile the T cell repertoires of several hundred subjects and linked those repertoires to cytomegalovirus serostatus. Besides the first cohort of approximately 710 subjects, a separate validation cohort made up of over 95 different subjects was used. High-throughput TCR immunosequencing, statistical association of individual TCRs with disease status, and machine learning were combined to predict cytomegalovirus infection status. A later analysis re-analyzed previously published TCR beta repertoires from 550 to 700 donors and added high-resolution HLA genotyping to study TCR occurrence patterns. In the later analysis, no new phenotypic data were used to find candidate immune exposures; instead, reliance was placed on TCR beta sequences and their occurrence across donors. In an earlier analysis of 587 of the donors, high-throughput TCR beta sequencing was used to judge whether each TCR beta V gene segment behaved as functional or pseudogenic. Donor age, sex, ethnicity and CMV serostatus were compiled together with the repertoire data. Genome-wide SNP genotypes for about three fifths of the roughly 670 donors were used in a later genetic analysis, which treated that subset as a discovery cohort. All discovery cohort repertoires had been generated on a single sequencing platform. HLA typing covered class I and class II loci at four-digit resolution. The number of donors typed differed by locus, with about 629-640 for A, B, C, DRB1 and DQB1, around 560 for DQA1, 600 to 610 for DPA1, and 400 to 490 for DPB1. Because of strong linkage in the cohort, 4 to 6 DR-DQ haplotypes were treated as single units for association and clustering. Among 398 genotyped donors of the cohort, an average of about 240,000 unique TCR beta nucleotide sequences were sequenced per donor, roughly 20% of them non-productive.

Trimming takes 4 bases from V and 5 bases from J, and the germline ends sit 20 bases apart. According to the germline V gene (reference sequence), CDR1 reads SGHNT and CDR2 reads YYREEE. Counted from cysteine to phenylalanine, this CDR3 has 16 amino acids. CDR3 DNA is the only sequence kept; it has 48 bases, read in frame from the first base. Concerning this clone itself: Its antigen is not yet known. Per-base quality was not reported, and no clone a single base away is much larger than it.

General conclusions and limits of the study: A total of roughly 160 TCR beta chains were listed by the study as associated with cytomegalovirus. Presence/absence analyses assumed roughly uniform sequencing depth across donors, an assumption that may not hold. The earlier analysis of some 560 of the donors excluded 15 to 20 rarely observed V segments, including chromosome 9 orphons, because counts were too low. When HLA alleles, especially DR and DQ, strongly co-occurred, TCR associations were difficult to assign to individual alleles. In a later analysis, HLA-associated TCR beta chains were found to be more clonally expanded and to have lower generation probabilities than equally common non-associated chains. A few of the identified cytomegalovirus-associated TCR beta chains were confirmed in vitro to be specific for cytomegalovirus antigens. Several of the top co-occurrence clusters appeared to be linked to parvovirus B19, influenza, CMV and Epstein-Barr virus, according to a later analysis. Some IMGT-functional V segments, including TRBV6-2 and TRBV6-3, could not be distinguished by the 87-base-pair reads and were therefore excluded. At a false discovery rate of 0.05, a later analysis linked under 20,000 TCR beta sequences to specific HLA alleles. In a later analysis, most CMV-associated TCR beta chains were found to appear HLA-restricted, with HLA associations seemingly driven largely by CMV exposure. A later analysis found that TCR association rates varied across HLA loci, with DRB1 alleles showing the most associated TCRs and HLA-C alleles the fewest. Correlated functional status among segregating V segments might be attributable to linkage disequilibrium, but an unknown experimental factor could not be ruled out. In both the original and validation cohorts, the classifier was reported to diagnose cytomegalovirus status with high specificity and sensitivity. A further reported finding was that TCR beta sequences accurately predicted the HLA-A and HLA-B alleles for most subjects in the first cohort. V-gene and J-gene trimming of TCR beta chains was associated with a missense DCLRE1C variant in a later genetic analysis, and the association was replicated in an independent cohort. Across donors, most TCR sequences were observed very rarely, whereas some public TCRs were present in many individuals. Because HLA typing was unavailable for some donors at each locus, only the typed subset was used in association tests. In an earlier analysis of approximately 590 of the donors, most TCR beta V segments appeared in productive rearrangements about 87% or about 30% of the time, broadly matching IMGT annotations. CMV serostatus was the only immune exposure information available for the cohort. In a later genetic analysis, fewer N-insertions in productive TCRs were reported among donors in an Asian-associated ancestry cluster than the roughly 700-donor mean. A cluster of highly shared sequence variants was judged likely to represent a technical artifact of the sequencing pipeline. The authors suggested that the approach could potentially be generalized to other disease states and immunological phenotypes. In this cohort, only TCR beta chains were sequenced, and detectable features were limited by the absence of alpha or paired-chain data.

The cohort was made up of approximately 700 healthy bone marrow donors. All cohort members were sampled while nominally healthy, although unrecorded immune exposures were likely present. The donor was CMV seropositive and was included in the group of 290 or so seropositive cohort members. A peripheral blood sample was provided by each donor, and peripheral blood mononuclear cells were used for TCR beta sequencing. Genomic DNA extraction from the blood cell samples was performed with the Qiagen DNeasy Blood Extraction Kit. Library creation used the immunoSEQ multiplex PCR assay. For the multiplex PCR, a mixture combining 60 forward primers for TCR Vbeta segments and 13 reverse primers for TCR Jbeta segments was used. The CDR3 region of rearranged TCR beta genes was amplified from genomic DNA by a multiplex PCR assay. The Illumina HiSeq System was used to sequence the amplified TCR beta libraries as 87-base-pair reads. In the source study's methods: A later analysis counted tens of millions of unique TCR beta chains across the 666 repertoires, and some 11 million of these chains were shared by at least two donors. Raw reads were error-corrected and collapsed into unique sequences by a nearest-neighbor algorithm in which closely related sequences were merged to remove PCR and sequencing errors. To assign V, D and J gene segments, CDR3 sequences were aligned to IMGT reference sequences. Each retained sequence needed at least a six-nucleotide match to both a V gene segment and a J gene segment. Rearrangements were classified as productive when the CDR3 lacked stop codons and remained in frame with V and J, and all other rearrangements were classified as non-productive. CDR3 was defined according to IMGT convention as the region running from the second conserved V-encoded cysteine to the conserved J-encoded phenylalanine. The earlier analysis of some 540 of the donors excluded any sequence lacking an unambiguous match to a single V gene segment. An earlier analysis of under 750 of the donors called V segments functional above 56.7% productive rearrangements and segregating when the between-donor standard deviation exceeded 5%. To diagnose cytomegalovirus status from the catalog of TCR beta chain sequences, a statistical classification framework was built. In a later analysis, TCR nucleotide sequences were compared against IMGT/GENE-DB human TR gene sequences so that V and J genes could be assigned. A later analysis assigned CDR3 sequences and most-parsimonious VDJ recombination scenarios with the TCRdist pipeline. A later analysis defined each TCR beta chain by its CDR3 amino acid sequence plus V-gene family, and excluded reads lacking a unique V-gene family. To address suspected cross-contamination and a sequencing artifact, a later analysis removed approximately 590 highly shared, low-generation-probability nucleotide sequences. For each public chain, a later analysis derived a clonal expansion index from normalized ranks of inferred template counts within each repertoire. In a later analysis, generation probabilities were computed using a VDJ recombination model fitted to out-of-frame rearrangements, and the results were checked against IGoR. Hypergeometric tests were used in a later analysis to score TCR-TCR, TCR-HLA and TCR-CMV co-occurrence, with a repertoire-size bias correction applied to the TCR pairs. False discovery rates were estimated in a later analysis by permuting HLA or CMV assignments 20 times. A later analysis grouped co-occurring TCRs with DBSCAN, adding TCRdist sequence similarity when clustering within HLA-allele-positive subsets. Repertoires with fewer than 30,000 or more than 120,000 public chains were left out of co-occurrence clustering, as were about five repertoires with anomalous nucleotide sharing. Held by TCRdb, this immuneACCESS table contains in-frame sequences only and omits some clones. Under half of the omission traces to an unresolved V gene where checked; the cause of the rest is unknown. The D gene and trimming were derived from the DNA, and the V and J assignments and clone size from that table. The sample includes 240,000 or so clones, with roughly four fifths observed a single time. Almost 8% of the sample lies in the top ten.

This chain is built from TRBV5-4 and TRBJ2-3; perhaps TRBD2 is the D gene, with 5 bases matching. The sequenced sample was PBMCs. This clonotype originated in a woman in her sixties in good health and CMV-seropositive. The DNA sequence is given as TGTGCCAGCAGCCCCCTGGGAGCCGAGGTTATAGATACGCAGTATTTT. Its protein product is CASSPLGAEVIDTQYF.